A single sample is the source of the 9 T cell receptor beta chains below, sequenced in a study of blood T cell repertoires in COVID-19. Here immunoSEQ multiplex PCR was the method, and the copy in TCRdb shows in-frame clones only, minus some. This table has about 180,000 clones, approximately 88% appearing once. The sample consisted of peripheral blood. The origin of the receptors is a woman aged 25 to 45 with acute or convalescent COVID-19.

The chain couples TRBV6-5 to TRBJ2-5; D perhaps matches TRBD2 (5 bases). The length of the CDR3 is 11 residues. The germline V gene encodes CDR1 MNHEY and CDR2 SVGAGI. V was shortened by 5 bases and J by 5 bases, with 6 bases between the two germline ends. The chain's CDR3 is CASSRGETQYF. The CDR3 DNA sequence: TGTGCCAGCAGTCGCGGGGAGACCCAGTACTTC.

This clone was picked up one time. This rearrangement joins TRBV7-9 to TRBJ1-3; D is undetermined. CDR3 length equals 12 residues. Germline-derived CDR1 and CDR2 are SEHNR and FQNEAQ (reference sequence). With 5 bases removed from V and 3 bases from J, the gap between germline ends came to 5 bases. The CDR3 nucleotides are TGTGCCAGCAGCCCAGTTGGAAACACCATATATTTT. This translates into CASSPVGNTIYF.

Only one count was recorded for this clone. The rearrangement uses TRBV7-8 and TRBJ1-1; D remains ambiguous. The germline V gene encodes CDR1 SGHVS and CDR2 FQNEAQ. This CDR3 contains 13 residues. V gave up 1 base and J gave up 3 bases, with 6 bases separating them. CDR3 DNA sequence: TGTGCCAGCAGCTTAGGAGTATACACTGAAGCTTTCTTT. It encodes CASSLGVYTEAFF.

The chain links TRBV5-4 to TRBJ2-7, with 8 bases aligning to TRBD2. CDR1 and CDR2 (germline): SGHNT, YYREEE (reference sequence). With 4 bases clipped from V and 5 bases from J, the junction kept 8 bases outside the gene matches. The CDR3 covers 14 residues. The CDR3 is CASSQGLEPHEQYF. The CDR3 nucleotides are TGTGCCAGCAGCCAGGGACTAGAGCCCCACGAGCAGTACTTC.

The rearrangement joins TRBV30 to TRBJ2-7, with 9 bases that match TRBD2. Per germline, CDR1 GTSNPN and CDR2 SVGIG (reference sequence). CDR3 length: 14 amino acids. The DNA for the CDR3 is TGTGCAATATCAGCGGGACTAGCCATCTACGAGCAGTACTTC. It codes for CAISAGLAIYEQYF.

The rearrangement joins TRBV28 to TRBJ2-3; TRBD2 might be the D (6 bases). The germline CDR1 and CDR2 sequences are MDHEN and SYDVKM. The CDR3 is made up of 12 amino acids. The CDR3 reads CATGVSSDTQYF. The CDR3 nucleotides read TGTGCGACGGGGGTGTCGTCCGATACGCAGTATTTT. The full variable domain, with the rest looked up from reference TRBV28 and TRBJ2-3, is DVKVTQSSRYLVKRTGEKVFLECVQDMDHENMFWYRQDPGLGLRLIYFSYDVKMKEKGDIPEGYSVSREKKERFSLILESASTNQTSMYLCATGVSSDTQYFGPGTRLTVL.

V is TRBV27 and J is TRBJ2-3, with 9 nucleotides matching TRBD2. Germline CDR1 is MNHEY and CDR2 is SMNVEV (reference sequence). The trim removed 7 bases at V and 12 bases at J, leaving 5 bases unmatched. CDR3 length: 11 amino acids. In nucleotides, the CDR3 is TGTGCCAGCATGATAGCGGGAGTTCAGTATTTT. Translation gives CASMIAGVQYF.

The rearrangement joins TRBV6-6 to TRBJ1-2, with a possible D match to TRBD1 (6 bases). The CDR3 spans 16 residues. Germline V gene sequence: CDR1 MNHNY, CDR2 SVGAGI (reference sequence). The V and J ends lost 6 bases and 0 bases respectively, with 17 bases between them. This chain's CDR3 is CASRANDRSANYGYTF. The CDR3 DNA follows: TGTGCCAGCAGGGCTAACGACAGGAGTGCTAACTATGGCTACACCTTC.

V gene TRBV7-2 combines with J gene TRBJ2-2; a weak D match, TRBD1 (5 bases). Germline values: CDR1 SGHTA, CDR2 FQGNSA. The CDR3 is 15 residues long. Trimming took off 4 bases at V and 7 bases at J, with 16 bases between the two ends. CDR3 coding DNA: TGTGCCAGCAGCTCTATGGGGCCTATAGTCGGGGAGCTGTTTTTT. As protein: CASSSMGPIVGELFF.